The following is a TCR beta chain sequence with its context. Its antigen is unknown. These data come from a study of PD-L1 blockade in urothelial cancer. Across the whole study: Of under 30 patients, some 24 were males with bladder-origin urothelial cancer.

Using immunoSEQ multiplex PCR, the repertoire was profiled, and TCRdb retains in-frame clones only, with some absent. In the table there are roughly 130,000 clones, around 84% of which are singletons. Overall study findings and caveats: Patients who had durable benefit saw their tumor-associated blood clones expand more at 3 weeks.

CDR1 LNHDA and CDR2 SQIVND come from the germline V gene (reference sequence). V gave up 5 bases and J gave up 5 bases; unmatched junction bases: 3. CDR3 length: 14 residues. Time point reported: pretreatment peripheral blood. The receptor was isolated from a man aged 45-60 years with urothelial cancer. Sequences were derived from PBMCs, sampled around atezolizumab (anti-PD-L1) treatment. This chain connects TRBV19 to TRBJ2-7; 13 positions match TRBD2. CDR3 sequence (DNA): TGTGCCAGTAGTCGGACTAGCGGGAGTGACGAGCAGTACTTC. Encoded protein: CASSRTSGSDEQYF.